The T cell receptor beta chain under discussion was sequenced for a study of cytomegalovirus exposure and HLA in healthy donors. Study context: A prior study identified approximately 120 million unique TCR beta sequences from roughly 180 million T cells. Study-level points and caveats: Association of 16,951 TCR beta sequences with HLA alleles was found at 0.05 false discovery rate in a later analysis. Follow-up analysis found HLA locus-dependent TCR association rates, highest for DRB1 and lowest for HLA-C.

J gave up 2 bases and V 4 bases, and 3 bases lay outside the gene matches. CDR3 length equals 14 residues. Germline V gives CDR1 LNHDA, CDR2 SQIVND (reference sequence). With regard to this clone: Its antigen is undetermined.

Primers: 60 Vbeta forward and 13 Jbeta reverse. Method: immunoSEQ multiplex PCR; TCRdb's copy keeps in-frame clones and lacks some. The data contain about 86,000 clones, 70% to 80% of them seen just once; the ten biggest clones take up roughly 15%. The sequence was obtained from a woman aged 40 to 55 in good health and CMV-seropositive. The V call is TRBV19, the J call TRBJ2-7; 9 nucleotides line up with TRBD2. The sample comprised PBMCs. The CDR3: CASSRLAATYEQYF. The CDR3 DNA follows: TGTGCCAGTAGTAGACTAGCGGCAACCTACGAGCAGTACTTC.